This T cell receptor beta chain was retrieved from a study of blood T cells in healthy people across ages. Trimming removed 1 base at V and 2 bases at J, with 20 bases between. Germline V gene lookup returns CDR1 LGHNT and CDR2 FRNRAP. The CDR3 covers 19 residues. Together with a sample-barcoded 5' primer, a J-beta primer mix was included in a second PCR lasting about 6 to 11 cycles. Each TCR beta cDNA got a 12-nucleotide random molecular identifier. Each CDR3 protein gets one entry after TCRdb re-called the 5' RACE reads with MiXCR. Found here are 950,000 to 1,200,000 distinct CDR3 sequences, roughly two fifths of them singletons; the top ten hold about 12%.

The sequencing sample was made of blood. This receptor was taken from a man aged 18 to 35 in good health. The rearrangement uses TRBV12-5 and TRBJ2-2; a weak D match, TRBD1 (6 bases). In DNA form, the CDR3 reads TGTGCTAGTGGTTTGGAATGGGACACTTCAAGTTTAAACACCGGGGAGCTGTTTTTT. This translates into CASGLEWDTSSLNTGELFF.